These 31 T cell receptor beta chains were sequenced from one sample in a study of cytomegalovirus exposure and HLA in healthy donors. 60 Vbeta and 13 Jbeta primers were used in PCR. Generated by immunoSEQ multiplex PCR, the TCRdb table keeps only in-frame clones and is missing some. The sample includes more than 95,000 clones, around 68% seen only once; the top ten take around 10%. Sequencing used PBMCs. The receptors come from a woman aged 45-65 years in good health and CMV-seropositive.

The chain carries TRBV29-1 and TRBJ1-1, with TRBD1 matching 9 bases. Germline V gene data show CDR1 as SQVTM and CDR2 as ANQGSEA. The V segment lost 3 bases and the J segment 7 bases; nucleotides outside the gene matches: 9. The CDR3 extends over 14 amino acids. This chain's CDR3 is CSVDVTGGHFEAFF. CDR3 in DNA: TGCAGCGTTGATGTGACAGGGGGGCATTTTGAAGCTTTCTTT.

The chain combines TRBV30 with TRBJ2-7, with TRBD1 identical over 8 bases. The length of the CDR3 is 14 residues. Germline loops: CDR1 GTSNPN, CDR2 SVGIG (reference sequence). The V and J ends lost 0 bases and 4 bases, in that order; junction bases with no gene match: 5. This chain's CDR3 is CAWSVPGGAYEQYF. In DNA form, the CDR3 reads TGTGCCTGGAGTGTGCCAGGGGGCGCGTACGAGCAGTACTTC.

The J gene is TRBJ1-1, the V gene TRBV9, with D possibly being TRBD1 (6 bases). This CDR3 has 14 residues. The V gene's germline CDR1 is SGDLS and CDR2 YYNGEE. Trimming removed 1 base at V and 7 bases at J, with 14 bases between. The CDR3: CASSVNPGEGEAFF. As DNA, the CDR3 is TGTGCCAGCAGCGTAAATCCAGGGGAGGGTGAAGCTTTCTTT.

CDR3 sequence (DNA): TGTGCCAGCAGTGAGAATTGGCAGATTAGCAATCAGCCCCAGCATTTT. Protein: CASSENWQISNQPQHF. The J gene is TRBJ1-5, the V gene TRBV6-1; D call uncertain. This CDR3 has 16 residues. The V gene lost 3 bases and the J gene lost 0 bases, with 12 bases spanning the gap. Per germline, CDR1 MNHNS and CDR2 SASEGT.

CDR3 sequence: CASSFTGPTSTDTQYF. The CDR3 DNA reads as TGCGCCAGCAGCTTTACAGGTCCGACTAGCACAGATACGCAGTATTTT. The chain links TRBV5-1 to TRBJ2-3; D might be TRBD1 (5 bases). Germline-derived CDR1 and CDR2 are SGHRS and YFSETQ. V was pared by 2 bases and J by 0 bases, with 13 bases between. CDR3 length: 16 residues.

V and J are TRBV7-6 and TRBJ1-2; perhaps TRBD1 as D (5 bases). The CDR3 is 14 amino acids. Germline V gene sequence: CDR1 SGHVS, CDR2 FNYEAQ. V lost 5 bases, J lost 2 bases, and 12 bases lay in between. The CDR3 region is CASSPRGVNYGYTF. The CDR3 bases are TGTGCCAGCAGCCCCCGGGGGGTAAACTATGGCTACACCTTC.

The chain is built from TRBV7-9 and TRBJ2-7; D might be TRBD2 (6 bases). V was clipped by 3 bases and J by 3 bases, with 12 bases between them. Germline V gives CDR1 SEHNR, CDR2 FQNEAQ (reference sequence). This CDR3 is 14 amino acids long. Here the CDR3 reads CASSLGTSRYEQYF. CDR3 in DNA: TGTGCCAGCAGCTTGGGGACTTCCCGCTACGAGCAGTACTTC.

This clone was observed a single time. The chain combines TRBV5-1 with TRBJ2-3; the D is unclear. The CDR3 spans 17 residues. The V and J ends lost 0 bases and 0 bases respectively, with 14 bases between them. The germline CDR1 and CDR2 sequences are SGHRS and YFSETQ. DNA of the CDR3: TGCGCCAGCAGCTTGGAAGAGTTTATAATTAGCACAGATACGCAGTATTTT. This sequence encodes CASSLEEFIISTDTQYF.

CDR3 region: CASSLGTSNEQFF. The CDR3 region has the DNA TGTGCCAGCAGCTTAGGGACTAGCAATGAGCAGTTCTTC. J is TRBJ2-1 and V is TRBV7-8; 7 positions match TRBD2. This CDR3 has 13 residues. V lost 1 base and J lost 6; bases outside the gene matches: 0. Germline CDR1 SGHVS, CDR2 FQNEAQ.

J is TRBJ2-7 and V is TRBV7-2; a weak D match, TRBD2 (6 bases). The CDR3 loop spans 18 amino acids. Germline V gene sequence: CDR1 SGHTA, CDR2 FQGNSA. The V gene lost 5 bases and the J gene lost 3 bases, with 26 bases spanning the gap. This CDR3 is CASSHSRREAVPLYEQYF. The CDR3 coding sequence is TGTGCCAGCAGCCACTCACGCAGGGAGGCCGTCCCTCTCTACGAGCAGTACTTC.

This clone was seen a few times. The rearrangement joins TRBV4-1 to TRBJ2-1; 9 bases agree with TRBD1. The germline gives CDR1 MGHRA, CDR2 YSYEKL. The CDR3 extends over 15 amino acids. V shed 2 bases, J shed 9 bases, and the junction held 8 bases outside the gene matches. The CDR3 protein is CASSQSPGTGIEQFF. CDR3 coding DNA: TGCGCCAGCAGCCAAAGTCCCGGGACAGGGATTGAGCAGTTCTTC.

In its sample, this clone was seen a few times. The CDR3 nucleotides read TGTGCCAGCTCACCATCAGGGGATGAGGAGCAGTACTTC. Encoded protein: CASSPSGDEEQYF. V is TRBV18 and J is TRBJ2-7; D may be TRBD1 (6 bases). V shed 2 bases and J shed 7 bases, with 12 bases lying between them. The CDR3 runs to 13 residues. Per the germline V gene, CDR1 is KGHSH and CDR2 is LQKENI.

The rearrangement uses TRBV10-3 and TRBJ1-2; 8 bases are shared with TRBD1. The germline gives CDR1 ENHRY, CDR2 SYGVKD. Losses at the gene ends were 4 bases for V and 6 bases for J; bases not matched to a gene: 4. CDR3 size: 13 residues. CDR3 nucleotides: TGTGCCATCAGTGCGGACAGGGTTCATGGCTACACCTTC. Encoded protein: CAISADRVHGYTF.

This rearrangement joins TRBV5-1 to TRBJ2-5; D gene uncertain. The CDR3 extends over 11 amino acids. V was clipped by 5 bases and J by 5 bases, with 7 bases between them. The V gene's germline CDR1 is SGHRS and CDR2 YFSETQ. CDR3 residues: CASRESETQYF. CDR3 DNA sequence: TGCGCCAGCAGAGAGAGCGAGACCCAGTACTTC.

This chain connects TRBV18 to TRBJ1-2; D perhaps matches TRBD1 (6 bases). V lost 5 bases to trimming and J lost 2 bases, with 9 bases between them. The CDR3 totals 13 residues. From germline, CDR1 is KGHSH and CDR2 LQKENI. CDR3 amino acids: CASSSGQNYGYTF. The CDR3 DNA sequence: TGTGCCAGCTCATCCGGACAGAACTATGGCTACACCTTC.

The chain combines TRBV30 with TRBJ1-4; TRBD1 aligns across 7 bases. The CDR3 has 15 amino acids. Germline CDR1 and CDR2: GTSNPN and SVGIG (reference sequence). Trimming took 3 bases from V and 2 from J; bases not matched to a gene: 6. CDR3 coding DNA: TGTGCCTGGAGCCCCCAGGGGGAGACTAATGAAAAACTGTTTTTT. This encodes CAWSPQGETNEKLFF.

V gene TRBV28 combines with J gene TRBJ2-7; D perhaps matches TRBD1 (6 bases). The germline V and J ends were trimmed by 3 bases and 1 base, with 10 bases remaining between them. Per germline, CDR1 MDHEN and CDR2 SYDVKM. The CDR3 is 14 residues long. The CDR3 loop is CASSFLGQSYEQYF. For the CDR3, the DNA is TGTGCCAGCAGTTTCCTAGGACAGTCCTACGAGCAGTACTTC. Variable domain in full (rest from reference TRBV28 and TRBJ2-7): DVKVTQSSRYLVKRTGEKVFLECVQDMDHENMFWYRQDPGLGLRLIYFSYDVKMKEKGDIPEGYSVSREKKERFSLILESASTNQTSMYLCASSFLGQSYEQYFGPGTRLTVT.

Only one count was recorded for this clone. CDR3 nucleotide sequence: TGTGCCAGCAGTCGGGACAGGGGAAGGGATCAGCCCCAGCATTTT. Translated, it gives CASSRDRGRDQPQHF. The J gene is TRBJ1-5, the V gene TRBV6-1; 10 nucleotides match TRBD1. The CDR3 extends over 15 amino acids. With 5 bases clipped from V and 5 bases from J, the junction kept 6 bases outside the gene matches. The germline gives CDR1 MNHNS, CDR2 SASEGT.

The V and J genes are TRBV6-6 and TRBJ1-2, with a possible D match to TRBD1 (5 bases). Per germline, CDR1 MNHNY and CDR2 SVGAGI (reference sequence). This CDR3 spans 15 amino acids. V dropped 2 bases and J dropped 1 base, with 11 bases sitting between them. The CDR3 region has the DNA TGTGCCAGCAGTTACGAAGGGGCCAATAACTATGGCTACACCTTC. It codes for CASSYEGANNYGYTF.

The chain joins TRBV5-1 to TRBJ1-2, with 10 bases that match TRBD1. This CDR3 has 15 residues. Losses at the gene ends were 5 bases for V and 3 bases for J; bases not matched to a gene: 7. Germline lookup yields CDR1 SGHRS and CDR2 YFSETQ. CDR3 sequence reads: CASRLRDRGDYGYTF. The CDR3 bases are TGCGCCAGCAGACTAAGGGACAGGGGTGACTATGGCTACACCTTC.

A few counts support this clone. The rearrangement links TRBV28 to TRBJ2-1, with 7 bases matching TRBD2. V shed 6 bases, J shed 3 bases, and the junction held 14 bases outside the gene matches. Germline values: CDR1 MDHEN, CDR2 SYDVKM. CDR3 length: 17 amino acids. The CDR3 protein is CASRPLGLDSIYNEQFF. The DNA for the CDR3 is TGTGCCAGCAGACCTCTAGGACTAGACTCTATCTACAATGAGCAGTTCTTC.

In its sample, this clone was seen a few times. This sequence joins TRBV28 and TRBJ1-2, with 7 bases matching TRBD1. The junction had 4 bases not matched to a gene; V was cut back by 6 bases and J by 3 bases. The CDR3 has 13 residues. CDR1 is MDHEN, CDR2 SYDVKM, per germline. CDR3 nucleotide sequence: TGTGCCAGCAGGAGAGGGACAGACTATGGCTACACCTTC. It translates to CASRRGTDYGYTF.

J is TRBJ2-4 and V is TRBV21-1; the table calls TRBD2, which could not be checked here. TRBV21-1 represents a pseudogene. This CDR3 has 19 residues. CDR3 bases: TGTGCCAGCAGCAAAGTCCCTCGAGGAGCGGGGGGAGCCAAAAACATTCAGTACTTC. Protein: CASSKVPRGAGGAKNIQYF.

The rearrangement links TRBV19 to TRBJ2-2; 13 nucleotides match TRBD2. The V gene's germline CDR1 is LNHDA and CDR2 SQIVND (reference sequence). CDR3 size: 15 residues. The V gene end was trimmed by 3 bases and the J gene end by 6 bases; junction bases not matched to a gene: 1. The CDR3 here is CASSMTSGRSGELFF. In DNA form, the CDR3 reads TGTGCCAGTAGTATGACTAGCGGGAGGTCCGGGGAGCTGTTTTTT.

V is TRBV5-1 and J is TRBJ2-7; D uncertain. CDR1 and CDR2 (germline): SGHRS, YFSETQ. Trimming cost V 1 base and J 2 bases, with 7 bases left between them. The CDR3 contains 13 residues. The CDR3 here is CASSLSRAYEQYF. The CDR3 DNA sequence: TGCGCCAGCAGCTTGTCCCGAGCCTACGAGCAGTACTTC. Looking up the rest from reference TRBV5-1 and TRBJ2-7 gives the full variable domain: KAGVTQTPRYLIKTRGQQVTLSCSPISGHRSVSWYQQTPGQGLQFLFEYFSETQRNKGNFPGRFSGRQFSNSRSEMNVSTLELGDSALYLCASSLSRAYEQYFGPGTRLTVT.

V and J are TRBV7-2 and TRBJ1-2; 7 nucleotides match TRBD1. Germline V gives CDR1 SGHTA, CDR2 FQGNSA. The CDR3 consists of 16 residues. After removal of 0 bases from V and 3 bases from J, the junction contained 7 bases not matched to a gene. The CDR3 sequence is CASSLAGRGQDYGYTF. In DNA, the CDR3 is TGTGCCAGCAGCTTAGCGGGAAGGGGGCAGGACTATGGCTACACCTTC. The complete variable domain, with remaining parts taken from reference TRBV7-2 and TRBJ1-2, reads GAGVSQSPSNKVTEKGKDVELRCDPISGHTALYWYRQSLGQGLEFLIYFQGNSAPDKSGLPSDRFSAERTGGSVSTLTIQRTQQEDSAVYLCASSLAGRGQDYGYTFGSGTRLTVV.

The chain uses TRBV10-3 and TRBJ2-7, with TRBD1 matching 7 bases. The germline CDR1 and CDR2 sequences are ENHRY and SYGVKD. V lost 4 bases, J lost 0 bases, and 3 bases stayed unmatched. The length of the CDR3 is 14 residues. This chain's CDR3 is CAISGGTASYEQYF. CDR3 DNA: TGTGCCATCAGTGGAGGGACAGCCTCCTACGAGCAGTACTTC.

A note on this clone: The same CDR3 arises from other DNA sequences in this sample as well. The chain couples TRBV4-2 to TRBJ2-3, with 9 nucleotides matching TRBD2. Germline trimming cut 0 bases from V and 5 bases from J; bases unmatched to any gene: 6. The V gene's germline CDR1 is LGHNA and CDR2 YNFKEQ. There are 16 residues in the CDR3. The CDR3 is CASSQEARGGLDTQYF. CDR3 nucleotide sequence: TGTGCCAGCAGCCAAGAAGCGCGGGGGGGCCTAGATACGCAGTATTTT.

J is TRBJ1-1 and V is TRBV4-3; TRBD1 agrees at 7 bases. The germline CDR1 and CDR2 sequences are LGHNA and YSLEER. The V gene end was trimmed by 4 bases and the J gene end by 1 base; junction bases not matched to a gene: 6. The CDR3 consists of 15 residues. CDR3 region: CASSRGQAGNTEAFF. The CDR3 nucleotides read TGCGCCAGCAGCCGAGGACAGGCGGGGAACACTGAAGCTTTCTTT.

V gene TRBV6-4 combines with J gene TRBJ2-7, with 9 bases that match TRBD1. In germline, CDR1 is MRHNA, CDR2 SNTAGT. This CDR3 has 16 amino acids. With V trimmed by 4 bases and J by 3 bases, 10 bases remained unmatched. The CDR3 sequence: CASSANSGTGIYEQYF. The DNA for the CDR3 is TGTGCCAGCAGTGCTAACTCCGGGACAGGGATCTACGAGCAGTACTTC.

This clone was picked up one time. The V call is TRBV2, the J call TRBJ1-2; D gene ambiguous. The V and J ends lost 8 bases and 0 bases respectively, with 10 bases between them. CDR3 size: 13 residues. CDR1 SNHLY and CDR2 FYNNEI come from the germline V gene. CDR3 bases: TGTGCCAGCTGCGCGGCTGCTAACTATGGCTACACCTTC. Its translation is CASCAAANYGYTF.